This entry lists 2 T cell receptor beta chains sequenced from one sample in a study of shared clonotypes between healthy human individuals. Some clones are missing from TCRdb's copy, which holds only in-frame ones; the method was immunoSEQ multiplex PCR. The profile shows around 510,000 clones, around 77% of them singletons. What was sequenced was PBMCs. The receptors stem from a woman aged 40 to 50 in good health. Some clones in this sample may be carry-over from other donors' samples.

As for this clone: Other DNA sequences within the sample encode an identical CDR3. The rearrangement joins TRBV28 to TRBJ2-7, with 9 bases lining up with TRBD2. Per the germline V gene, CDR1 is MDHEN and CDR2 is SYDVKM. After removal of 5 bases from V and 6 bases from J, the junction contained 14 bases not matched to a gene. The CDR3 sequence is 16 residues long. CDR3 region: CASSPPPAGGSSEQYF. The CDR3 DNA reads TGTGCCAGCAGTCCTCCTCCAGCGGGAGGCTCTTCCGAGCAGTACTTC.

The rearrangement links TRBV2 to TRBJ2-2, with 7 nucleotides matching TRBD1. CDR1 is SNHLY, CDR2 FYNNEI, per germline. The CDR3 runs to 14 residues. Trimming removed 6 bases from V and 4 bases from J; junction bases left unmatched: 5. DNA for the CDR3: TGTGCCAGCAGGCTACAGGGGATCACCGGGGAGCTGTTTTTT. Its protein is CASRLQGITGELFF. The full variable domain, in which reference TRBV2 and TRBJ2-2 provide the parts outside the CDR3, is EPEVTQTPSHQVTQMGQEVILRCVPISNHLYFYWYRQILGQKVEFLVSFYNNEISEKSEIFDDQFSVERPDGSNFTLKIRSTKLEDSAMYFCASRLQGITGELFFGEGSRLTVL.